The 16 T cell receptor beta chains below were found in one sample sequenced in a study of T cell responses to AZD1222 COVID-19 vaccine. Clones were read by immunoSEQ multiplex PCR, and TCRdb kept only the in-frame ones, dropping some. The sample holds around 170,000 clones, around 93% seen once. The sequencing here drew on peripheral blood, taken on day 0 of AZD1222 vaccination. The receptors were gathered from an adult in good health.

By sample fraction, this clone is medium-sized. Other DNA sequences in this sample translate to the same CDR3. The chain carries TRBV9 and TRBJ2-7; possible D gene TRBD1, 5 bases. The CDR3 sequence is 13 residues long. CDR1 and CDR2 (germline): SGDLS, YYNGEE. Trimming took 3 bases from V and 2 from J, leaving 9 bases between them. CDR3 sequence (DNA): TGTGCCAGCAGCGAAACAGGTGCCTACGAGCAGTACTTC. Translated: CASSETGAYEQYF.

The rearrangement joins TRBV7-3 to TRBJ2-1; D might be TRBD2 (5 bases). Germline CDR1 and CDR2: SGHTA and FQGTGA. Trimming left V 4 bases short and J 0 bases short, with 7 bases between. This CDR3 has 14 amino acids. The CDR3 DNA is TGTGCCAGCAGCTCGGGGAGCTCCTACAATGAGCAGTTCTTC. Protein: CASSSGSSYNEQFF. Looking up the rest from reference TRBV7-3 and TRBJ2-1 gives the full variable domain: GAGVSQTPSNKVTEKGKYVELRCDPISGHTALYWYRQSLGQGPEFLIYFQGTGAADDSGLPNDRFFAVRPEGSVSTLKIQRTERGDSAVYLCASSSGSSYNEQFFGPGTRLTVL.

The rearrangement joins TRBV6-5 to TRBJ2-5; D possibly corresponds to TRBD2 (6 bases). V lost 6 bases and J 0 bases, leaving 14 bases between the germline ends. Germline CDR1 reads MNHEY; CDR2 reads SVGAGI. The length of the CDR3 is 15 residues. The CDR3 region has the DNA TGTGCCAGCAGCGCGGGTGGGGGGTACCAAGAGACCCAGTACTTC. This gives the protein CASSAGGGYQETQYF.

The CDR3: CASSITGYNEQYF. In DNA form, the CDR3 reads TGTGCCAGTAGTATAACAGGGTACAACGAGCAGTACTTC. The chain carries TRBV19 and TRBJ2-7; D is possibly TRBD1 (6 bases). With 2 bases removed from V and 5 bases from J, the gap between germline ends came to 10 bases. CDR3 length equals 13 residues. From germline, CDR1 is LNHDA and CDR2 SQIVND (reference sequence).

This clone showed up just once. This sequence joins TRBV6-2 or TRBV6-3 and TRBJ1-2, with no clear D. CDR3 length: 13 amino acids. Germline CDR1 is MNHEY and CDR2 is SVGEGT. Between the trimmed V and J ends, which lost 6 bases and 0 bases, there was a span of 8 bases. CDR3 bases: TGTGCCAGCAGCAAGGATTCTAACTATGGCTACACCTTC. Its translation: CASSKDSNYGYTF.

This clone was seen a few times. V and J are TRBV24-1 and TRBJ1-2; 7 bases are shared with TRBD1. J was trimmed by 7 bases and V by 1 base; bases with no gene match: 11. Per germline, CDR1 KGHDR and CDR2 SFDVKD. CDR3 length: 16 amino acids. The CDR3 sequence is CATSDFSQTGKGGYTF. The CDR3 region has the DNA TGTGCCACCAGTGATTTTTCTCAGACAGGGAAGGGTGGCTACACCTTC.

The rearrangement uses TRBV6-1 and TRBJ2-1; 11 bases are shared with TRBD2. The germline CDR1 and CDR2 sequences are MNHNS and SASEGT. The CDR3 loop spans 16 amino acids. Losses at the gene ends were 4 bases for V and 4 bases for J; bases not matched to a gene: 6. The CDR3 DNA sequence: TGTGCCAGCAGTGGGCCGGGACTAGCGGAGTACAATGAGCAGTTCTTC. The encoded protein is CASSGPGLAEYNEQFF.

The rearrangement links TRBV6-5 to TRBJ1-2; D call uncertain. V lost 2 bases, J lost 1 base, and 5 bases lay in between. The V gene's germline CDR1 is MNHEY and CDR2 SVGAGI. The CDR3 contains 13 residues. The CDR3 region has the DNA TGTGCCAGCAGTTACGACTTTAACTATGGCTACACCTTC. Translating it yields CASSYDFNYGYTF.

This clone was recorded once. The chain combines TRBV27 with TRBJ1-6, with unresolved D. This CDR3 has 14 amino acids. CDR1 is MNHEY, CDR2 SMNVEV, per germline (reference sequence). Trimming shortened V by 3 bases and J by 5 bases, and 8 bases separated the two germline ends. The CDR3 loop is CASSFLTDNSPLHF. The CDR3 DNA reads as TGTGCCAGCAGTTTTCTAACAGATAATTCACCCCTCCACTTT.

The chain is built from TRBV7-9 and TRBJ2-7; 14 bases are shared with TRBD2. The CDR3 spans 16 residues. CDR1 SEHNR and CDR2 FQNEAQ come from the germline V gene (reference sequence). V was clipped by 5 bases and J by 3 bases; unmatched bases: 6. The CDR3 DNA reads as TGTGCCAGCAGCCCCTCCGGGACTAGCGGGAGCTACGAGCAGTACTTC. The encoded protein is CASSPSGTSGSYEQYF.

This chain connects TRBV2 to TRBJ1-3, with a weak D call TRBD1 (5 bases). The V and J ends lost 4 bases and 0 bases respectively, with 7 bases between them. The CDR3 is 14 amino acids. CDR1 is SNHLY and CDR2 is FYNNEI in the germline V gene. This CDR3 reads CASSGQTSGNTIYF. The CDR3 DNA reads TGTGCCAGCAGTGGACAGACCTCTGGAAACACCATATATTTT.

The CDR3 loop reads CASSTGGGTEAFF. The CDR3 DNA follows: TGTGCCAGCAGTACCGGTGGGGGCACTGAAGCTTTCTTT. The rearrangement uses TRBV6-6 and TRBJ1-1; D might be TRBD1 (5 bases). V was trimmed by 5 bases and J by 4 bases, leaving 11 bases between them. Germline CDR1 reads MNHNY; CDR2 reads SVGAGI (reference sequence). The CDR3 is 13 amino acids.

The genes are TRBV6-5 and TRBJ2-3; D is possibly TRBD2 (5 bases). Germline V lookup: CDR1 MNHEY, CDR2 SVGAGI. V was pared by 8 bases and J by 1 base, with 16 bases between. CDR3 length equals 15 residues. The CDR3 bases are TGTGCCAGCTCCGGCCCAGCGGACCGCACAGATACGCAGTATTTT. It translates to CASSGPADRTDTQYF.

This chain joins TRBV3-1 (or the pseudogene TRBV3-2) and TRBJ2-3; the match to TRBD1 covers 7 bases. Unmatched junction bases numbered 9, after V lost 3 bases and J lost 3 bases. This CDR3 comprises 16 residues. In germline, CDR1 is LGHDT, CDR2 YNNKEL (reference sequence). CDR3: CASSHRPGQFTDTQYF. For the CDR3, the DNA is TGTGCCAGCAGCCACCGACCGGGACAGTTTACAGATACGCAGTATTTT.

This chain uses TRBV30 with TRBJ1-2; TRBD1 is a possible D gene (6 bases). Germline V gene data show CDR1 as GTSNPN and CDR2 as SVGIG (reference sequence). The CDR3 spans 13 residues. Trimming removed 2 bases from V and 7 bases from J, with 14 bases in between. The CDR3 DNA sequence: TGTGCCTGGAGTCAGGGGCGATCCACTGGCTACACCTTC. This gives the protein CAWSQGRSTGYTF.

This chain links TRBV24-1 with TRBJ1-2, with D perhaps matching TRBD1 (5 bases). Germline V gene sequence: CDR1 KGHDR, CDR2 SFDVKD. The germline V and J ends were trimmed by 5 bases and 2 bases, with 11 bases remaining between them. This CDR3 comprises 14 residues. CDR3 DNA sequence: TGTGCCACCAGTGGGGCAGGGCAGAACTATGGCTACACCTTC. This gives the protein CATSGAGQNYGYTF.